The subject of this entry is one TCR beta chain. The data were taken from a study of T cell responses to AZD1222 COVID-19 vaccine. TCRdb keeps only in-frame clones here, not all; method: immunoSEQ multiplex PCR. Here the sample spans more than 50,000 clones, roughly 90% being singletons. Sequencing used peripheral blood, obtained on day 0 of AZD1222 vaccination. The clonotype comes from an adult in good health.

DNA of the CDR3: TGTGCCACCAGCCGGACTAGCGGGAGGGGGGAGGCGGGTGAGCAGTTCTTC. It is translated as CATSRTSGRGEAGEQFF. The rearrangement uses TRBV24-1 and TRBJ2-1, with 15 bases fitting TRBD2. V lost 7 bases and J lost 9; bases outside the gene matches: 12. Germline CDR1 reads KGHDR; CDR2 reads SFDVKD. This CDR3 contains 17 residues.